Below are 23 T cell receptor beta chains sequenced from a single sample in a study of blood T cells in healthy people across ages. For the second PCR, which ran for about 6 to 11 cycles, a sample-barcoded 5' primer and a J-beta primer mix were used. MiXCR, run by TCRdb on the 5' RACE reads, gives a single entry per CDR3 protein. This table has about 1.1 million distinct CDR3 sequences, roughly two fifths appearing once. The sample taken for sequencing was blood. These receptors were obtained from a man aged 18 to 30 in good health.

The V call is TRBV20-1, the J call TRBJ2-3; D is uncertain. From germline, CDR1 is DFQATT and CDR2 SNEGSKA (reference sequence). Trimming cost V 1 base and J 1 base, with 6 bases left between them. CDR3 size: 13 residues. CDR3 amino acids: CSARAAGTDTQYF. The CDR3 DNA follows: TGCAGTGCTAGAGCGGCCGGCACAGATACGCAGTATTTT.

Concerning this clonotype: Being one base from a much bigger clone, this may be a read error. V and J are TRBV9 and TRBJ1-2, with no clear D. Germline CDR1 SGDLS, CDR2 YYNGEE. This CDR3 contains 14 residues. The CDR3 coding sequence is TGTGCCAGCAGCGTGTCGACAAAACCCTATGACTACACCTTC. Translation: CASSVSTKPYDYTF.

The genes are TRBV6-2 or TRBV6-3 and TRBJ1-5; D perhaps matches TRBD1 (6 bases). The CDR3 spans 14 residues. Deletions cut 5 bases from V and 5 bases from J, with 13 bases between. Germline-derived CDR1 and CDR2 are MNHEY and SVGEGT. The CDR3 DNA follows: TGTGCCAGCAGTCCTAGCACAGGGTATCAGCCCCAGCATTTT. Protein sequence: CASSPSTGYQPQHF.

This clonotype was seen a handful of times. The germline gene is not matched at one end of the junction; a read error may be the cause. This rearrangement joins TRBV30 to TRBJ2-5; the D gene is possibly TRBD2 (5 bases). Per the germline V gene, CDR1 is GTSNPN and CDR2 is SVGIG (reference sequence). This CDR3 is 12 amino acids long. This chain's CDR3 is CAWISGIQTQYF. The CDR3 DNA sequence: TGTGCATGGATATCGGGAATCCAGACCCAGTACTTC.

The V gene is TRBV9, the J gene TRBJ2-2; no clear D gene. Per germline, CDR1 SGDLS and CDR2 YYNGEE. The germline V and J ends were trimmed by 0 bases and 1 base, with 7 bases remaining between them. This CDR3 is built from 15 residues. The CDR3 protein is CASSVGSRNTGELFF. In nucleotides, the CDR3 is TGTGCCAGCAGCGTAGGTTCCAGGAACACCGGGGAGCTGTTTTTT.

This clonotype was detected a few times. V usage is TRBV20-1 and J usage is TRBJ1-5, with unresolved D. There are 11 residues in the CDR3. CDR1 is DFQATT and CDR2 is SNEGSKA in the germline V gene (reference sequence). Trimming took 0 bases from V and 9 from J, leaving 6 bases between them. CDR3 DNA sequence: TGCAGTGCTAGAGATGGGCGGCCCCAGCATTTT. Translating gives CSARDGRPQHF.

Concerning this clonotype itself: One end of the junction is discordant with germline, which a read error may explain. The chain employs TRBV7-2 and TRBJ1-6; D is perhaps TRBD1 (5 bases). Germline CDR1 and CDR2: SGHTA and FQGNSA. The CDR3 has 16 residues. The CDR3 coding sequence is TGTGCCAGCAGCTCTTTCCCCGGGACGGCCAATTCACCCCCCCACTTT. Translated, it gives CASSSFPGTANSPPHF.

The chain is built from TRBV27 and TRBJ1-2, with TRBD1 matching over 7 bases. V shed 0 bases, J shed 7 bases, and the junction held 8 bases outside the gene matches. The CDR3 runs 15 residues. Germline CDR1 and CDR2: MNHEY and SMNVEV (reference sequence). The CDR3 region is CASSLSGRGQPGYTF. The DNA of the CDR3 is TGTGCCAGCAGTTTATCAGGACGGGGACAGCCTGGCTACACCTTC.

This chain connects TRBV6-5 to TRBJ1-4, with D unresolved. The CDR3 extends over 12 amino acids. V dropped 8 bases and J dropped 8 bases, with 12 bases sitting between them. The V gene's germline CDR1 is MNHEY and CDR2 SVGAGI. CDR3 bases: TGTGCCAGCCATTACTCGGGGGAAAAACTGTTTTTT. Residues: CASHYSGEKLFF.

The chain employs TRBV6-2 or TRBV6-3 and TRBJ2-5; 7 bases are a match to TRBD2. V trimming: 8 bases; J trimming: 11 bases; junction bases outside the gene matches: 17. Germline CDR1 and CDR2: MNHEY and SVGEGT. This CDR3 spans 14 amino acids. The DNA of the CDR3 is TGTGCCAGCGGTTTTTCAGGGAGGGGCAATGAGCAGTACTTC. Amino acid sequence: CASGFSGRGNEQYF.

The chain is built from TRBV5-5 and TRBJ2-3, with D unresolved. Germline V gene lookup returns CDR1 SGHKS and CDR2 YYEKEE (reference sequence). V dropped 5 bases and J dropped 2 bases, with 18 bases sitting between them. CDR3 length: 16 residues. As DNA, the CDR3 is TGTGCCAGCAGTTACGGACCGGGCATGAACACAGATACGCAGTATTTT. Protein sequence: CASSYGPGMNTDTQYF.

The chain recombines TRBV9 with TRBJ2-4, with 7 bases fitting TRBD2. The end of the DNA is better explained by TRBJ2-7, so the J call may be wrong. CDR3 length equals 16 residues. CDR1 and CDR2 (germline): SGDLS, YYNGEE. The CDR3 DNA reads TGTGCCAGCAGCGTAGGGGGGGGAACTCGCTCCTACGAGCAGTACTTC. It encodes CASSVGGGTRSYEQYF.

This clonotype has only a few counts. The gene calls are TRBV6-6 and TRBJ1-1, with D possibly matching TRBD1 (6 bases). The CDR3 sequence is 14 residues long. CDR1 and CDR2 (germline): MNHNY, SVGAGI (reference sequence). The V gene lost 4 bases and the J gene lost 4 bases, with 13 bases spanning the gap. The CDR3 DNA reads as TGTGCCAGCAGTTTCAGGGGAGCGGTCACTGAAGCTTTCTTT. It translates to CASSFRGAVTEAFF.

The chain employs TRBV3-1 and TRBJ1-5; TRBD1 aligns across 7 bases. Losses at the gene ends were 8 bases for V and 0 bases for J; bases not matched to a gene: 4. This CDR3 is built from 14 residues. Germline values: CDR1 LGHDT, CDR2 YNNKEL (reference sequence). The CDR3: CASGGTASNQPQHF. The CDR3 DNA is TGTGCCAGCGGAGGGACAGCTAGCAATCAGCCCCAGCATTTT. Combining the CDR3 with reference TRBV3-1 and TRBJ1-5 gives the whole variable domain DTAVSQTPKYLVTQMGNDKSIKCEQNLGHDTMYWYKQDSKKFLKIMFSYNNKELIINETVPNRFSPKSPDKAHLNLHINSLELGDSAVYFCASGGTASNQPQHFGDGTRLSIL.

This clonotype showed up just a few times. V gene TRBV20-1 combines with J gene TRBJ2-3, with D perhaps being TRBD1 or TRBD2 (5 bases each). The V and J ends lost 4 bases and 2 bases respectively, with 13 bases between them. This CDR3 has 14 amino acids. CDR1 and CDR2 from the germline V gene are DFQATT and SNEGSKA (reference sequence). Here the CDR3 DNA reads TGCAGTGCTATGGACTTAGGGACCACAGATACGCAGTATTTT. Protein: CSAMDLGTTDTQYF.

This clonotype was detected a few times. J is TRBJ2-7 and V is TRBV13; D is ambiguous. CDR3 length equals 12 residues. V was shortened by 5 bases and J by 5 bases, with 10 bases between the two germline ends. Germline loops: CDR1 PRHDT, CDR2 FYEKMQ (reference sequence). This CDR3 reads CASSQNSNEQYF. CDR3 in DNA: TGTGCCAGCAGCCAGAATTCCAACGAGCAGTACTTC. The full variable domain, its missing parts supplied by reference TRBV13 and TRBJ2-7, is AAGVIQSPRHLIKEKRETATLKCYPIPRHDTVYWYQQGPGQDPQFLISFYEKMQSDKGSIPDRFSAQQFSDYHSELNMSSLELGDSALYFCASSQNSNEQYFGPGTRLTVT.

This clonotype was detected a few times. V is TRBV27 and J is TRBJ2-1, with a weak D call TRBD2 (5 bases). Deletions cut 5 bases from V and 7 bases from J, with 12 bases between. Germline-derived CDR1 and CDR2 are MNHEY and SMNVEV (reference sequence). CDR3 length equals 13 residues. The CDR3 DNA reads TGTGCCAGCAGTCACCGGGGTTGGAATGAGCAGTTCTTC. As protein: CASSHRGWNEQFF.

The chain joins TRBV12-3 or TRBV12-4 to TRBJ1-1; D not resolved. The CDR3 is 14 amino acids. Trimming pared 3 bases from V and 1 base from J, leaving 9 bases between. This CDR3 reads CASSFGRQNTEAFF. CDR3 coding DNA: TGTGCCAGCAGTTTTGGGCGGCAGAACACTGAAGCTTTCTTT.

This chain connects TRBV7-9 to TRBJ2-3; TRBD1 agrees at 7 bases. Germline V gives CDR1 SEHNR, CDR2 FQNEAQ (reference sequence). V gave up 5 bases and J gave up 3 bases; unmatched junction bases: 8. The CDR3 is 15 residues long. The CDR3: CASSRPGQLTDTQYF. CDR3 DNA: TGTGCCAGCAGCCGTCCGGGACAGTTAACAGATACGCAGTATTTT.

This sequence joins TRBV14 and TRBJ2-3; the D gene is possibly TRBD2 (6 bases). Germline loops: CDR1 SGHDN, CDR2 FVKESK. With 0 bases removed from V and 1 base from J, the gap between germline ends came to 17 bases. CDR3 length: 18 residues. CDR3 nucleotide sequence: TGTGCCAGCAGCCAAGATAGCGGCGGCACCAGACGCACAGATACGCAGTATTTT. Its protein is CASSQDSGGTRRTDTQYF.

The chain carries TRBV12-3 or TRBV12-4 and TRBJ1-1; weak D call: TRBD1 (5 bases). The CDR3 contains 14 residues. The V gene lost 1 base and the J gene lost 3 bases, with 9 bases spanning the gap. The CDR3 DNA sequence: TGTGCCAGCAGTTTAGACAGGACGGACACTGAAGCTTTCTTT. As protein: CASSLDRTDTEAFF.

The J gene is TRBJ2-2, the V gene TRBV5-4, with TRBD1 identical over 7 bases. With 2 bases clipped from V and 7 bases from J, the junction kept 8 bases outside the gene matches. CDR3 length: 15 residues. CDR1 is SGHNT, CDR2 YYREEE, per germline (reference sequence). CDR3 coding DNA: TGTGCCAGCAGCTTTGAGCAGGGGGTTGGCGGGGAGCTGTTTTTT. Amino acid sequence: CASSFEQGVGGELFF.

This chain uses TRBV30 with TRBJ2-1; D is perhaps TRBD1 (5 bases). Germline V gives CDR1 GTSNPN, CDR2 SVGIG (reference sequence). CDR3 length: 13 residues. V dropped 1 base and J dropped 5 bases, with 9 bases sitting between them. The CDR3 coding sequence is TGTGCCTGGAGTGCGAACAGGAACAATGAGCAGTTCTTC. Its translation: CAWSANRNNEQFF.